This T cell receptor beta chain emerged from a study of T cell repertoires in cytomegalovirus infection. This clonotype showed up just once. TCRdb redid the calling of the reads with MiXCR, one entry per CDR3 protein. Here the sample spans just over 300,000 distinct CDR3 sequences, roughly 16% being singletons. Germline V gene lookup returns CDR1 SQVTM and CDR2 ANQGSEA. The CDR3 has 13 amino acids. V gave up 3 bases and J gave up 4 bases; unmatched junction bases: 6. The TCR was taken from a human donor in good health (CMV status not recorded). Some clones in this sample may be carry-over from other donors' samples. The V and J genes are TRBV29-1 and TRBJ2-7, with 7 bases lining up with TRBD1. Sequencing was done on a sample of PBMCs. The CDR3 region has the DNA TGCAGCGTTGATGGGCAGGGGGATTACGAGCAGTACTTC. It specifies CSVDGQGDYEQYF.